The present T cell receptor beta chain was sequenced within a study of response to subunit inactivated influenza vaccine. V was clipped by 1 base and J by 4 bases, with 13 bases between them. The CDR3 sequence is 14 residues long. Germline V CDR1 and CDR2: GTSNPN, SVGIG (reference sequence). TCRdb independently ran MiXCR on the RT-PCR reads; one entry per CDR3 protein. The sample yields some 540,000 distinct CDR3 sequences, roughly a quarter seen once. These data also formed part of another study, on T cells expressing NK-cell markers. That report notes: Synthesis of TCR beta cDNA relied on 5'RACE template switching carrying UMIs. In several donors, dominant clonotypes made up about 28.3-65% of CD3+CD56-NKG2C+ cells.

This material consisted of CD4+ T cells sorted from PBMCs, taken roughly 12 days after vaccination. This clonotype was sampled from a man aged 45-60 years who received an inactivated influenza vaccine. The gene calls are TRBV30 and TRBJ1-1; possible D gene TRBD1, 6 bases. CDR3 region: CAWSATGLITEAFF. Written as DNA, the CDR3 is TGTGCCTGGAGTGCAACAGGGTTGATCACTGAAGCTTTCTTT.